The source of this T cell receptor (beta chain) is a study of blood T cell repertoires in COVID-19. Germline trimming cut 6 bases from V and 9 bases from J; bases unmatched to any gene: 8. Germline CDR1 MDHEN, CDR2 SYDVKM. This CDR3 has 14 residues. The protocol was immunoSEQ multiplex PCR, while the TCRdb copy is restricted to in-frame clones and leaves out a portion. Counted here are about 160,000 clones, approximately 82% occurring once; the ten biggest clones make up around 18%. The chain couples TRBV28 to TRBJ1-6, with TRBD1 matching over 7 bases. This TCR was sampled from a man aged 55-75 years who had recovered from COVID-19. The sample comprised PBMCs or T cells enriched from blood (not recorded which). CDR3: CASSPGQVGSPLHF. In DNA form, the CDR3 reads TGTGCCAGCAGCCCCGGACAGGTTGGTTCACCCCTCCACTTT. The entire variable domain, with the rest obtained from reference TRBV28 and TRBJ1-6, is as follows: DVKVTQSSRYLVKRTGEKVFLECVQDMDHENMFWYRQDPGLGLRLIYFSYDVKMKEKGDIPEGYSVSREKKERFSLILESASTNQTSMYLCASSPGQVGSPLHFGNGTRLTVT.